This T cell receptor (beta chain) was recorded in a study of T cells in Graves' hyperthyroidism and ophthalmopathy. Study-wide background: Before treatment of any kind, peripheral blood was taken at initial diagnosis.

When ophthalmopathy did not progress within 18 months, Graves' hyperthyroidism was considered stable. This clonotype has more than one count but fewer than ten. Its specificity is unknown. Study-wide findings and caveats: Stable hyperthyroidism and ophthalmopathy were separated using 13 V-J signatures.

The CDR3 regions of TCR beta were amplified from RNA transcripts. A first-round RT-PCR of the TCR CDR3 used the HTBI primer set. Using its own MiXCR run on the multiplex PCR reads, TCRdb lists one record per CDR3 protein. The sample contains about 200,000 distinct CDR3 sequences, approximately 16% of which appear only once. The sample consisted of blood. This TCR was sampled from a woman between 50 and 59 years old with Graves' hyperthyroidism.

The CDR3, as DNA: TGTGCCACGCAGGAGGAGTTCTCCTACGAGCAGTACTTC. Its protein product is CATQEEFSYEQYF. The gene calls are TRBV15 and TRBJ2-7; maybe TRBD2 (5 bases). Per germline, CDR1 LNHNV and CDR2 YYDKDF (reference sequence). Trimming shortened V by 9 bases and J by 0 bases, and 12 bases separated the two germline ends. The CDR3 loop spans 13 amino acids. The full variable domain, with the rest looked up from reference TRBV15 and TRBJ2-7, is DAMVIQNPRYQVTQFGKPVTLSCSQTLNHNVMYWYQQKSSQAPKLLFHYYDKDFNNEADTPDNFQSRRPNTSFCFLDIRSPGLGDTAMYLCATQEEFSYEQYFGPGTRLTVT.